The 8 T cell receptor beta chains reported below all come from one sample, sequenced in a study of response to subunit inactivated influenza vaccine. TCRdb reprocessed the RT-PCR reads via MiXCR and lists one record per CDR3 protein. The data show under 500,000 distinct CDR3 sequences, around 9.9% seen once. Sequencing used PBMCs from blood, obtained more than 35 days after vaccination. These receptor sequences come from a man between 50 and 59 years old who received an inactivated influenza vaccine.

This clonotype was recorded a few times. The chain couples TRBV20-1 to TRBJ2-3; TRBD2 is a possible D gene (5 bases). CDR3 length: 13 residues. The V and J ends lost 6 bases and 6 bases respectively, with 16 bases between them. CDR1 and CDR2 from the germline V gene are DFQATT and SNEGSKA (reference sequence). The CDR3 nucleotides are TGCAGTGCGGGGAGATCCCTCCGGGATACGCAGTATTTT. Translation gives CSAGRSLRDTQYF.

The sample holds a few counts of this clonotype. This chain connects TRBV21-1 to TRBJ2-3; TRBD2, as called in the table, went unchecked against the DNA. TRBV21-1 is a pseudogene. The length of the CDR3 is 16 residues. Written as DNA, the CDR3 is TGTGCCAGCAGCAAAGGGGCGGGAGGGCCCACAGATACGCAGTATTTT. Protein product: CASSKGAGGPTDTQYF.

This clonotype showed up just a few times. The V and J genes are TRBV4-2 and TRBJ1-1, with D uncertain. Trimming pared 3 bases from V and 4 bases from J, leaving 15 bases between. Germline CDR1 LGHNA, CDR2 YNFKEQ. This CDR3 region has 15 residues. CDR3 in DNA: TGTGCCAGCAGCCACCCTCAGCAATTGTTCACTGAAGCTTTCTTT. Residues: CASSHPQQLFTEAFF.

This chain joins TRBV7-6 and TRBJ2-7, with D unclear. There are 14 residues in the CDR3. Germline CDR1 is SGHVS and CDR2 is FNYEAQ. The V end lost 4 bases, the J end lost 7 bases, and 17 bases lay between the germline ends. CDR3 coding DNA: TGTGCCAGCAGCTCCACCGGCCGATCCCTTGAGCAGTACTTC. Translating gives CASSSTGRSLEQYF.

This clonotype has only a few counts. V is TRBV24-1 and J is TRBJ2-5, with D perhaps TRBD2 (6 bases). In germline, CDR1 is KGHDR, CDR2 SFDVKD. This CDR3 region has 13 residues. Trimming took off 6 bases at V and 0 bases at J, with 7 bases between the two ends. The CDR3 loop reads CATSRGNQETQYF. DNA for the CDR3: TGTGCCACCAGTCGGGGGAACCAAGAGACCCAGTACTTC.

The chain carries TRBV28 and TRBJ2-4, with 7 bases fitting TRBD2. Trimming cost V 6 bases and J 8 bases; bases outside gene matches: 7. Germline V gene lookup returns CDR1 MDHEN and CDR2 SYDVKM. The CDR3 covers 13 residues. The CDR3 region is CASRGGRGHIQYF. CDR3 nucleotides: TGTGCCAGCAGGGGCGGGAGAGGTCACATTCAGTACTTC. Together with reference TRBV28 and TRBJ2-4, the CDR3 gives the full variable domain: DVKVTQSSRYLVKRTGEKVFLECVQDMDHENMFWYRQDPGLGLRLIYFSYDVKMKEKGDIPEGYSVSREKKERFSLILESASTNQTSMYLCASRGGRGHIQYFGAGTRLSVL.

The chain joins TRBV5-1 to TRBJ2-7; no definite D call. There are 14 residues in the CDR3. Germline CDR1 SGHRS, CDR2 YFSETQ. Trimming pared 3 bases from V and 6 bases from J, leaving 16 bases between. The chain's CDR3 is CASSWVDGSGEQYF. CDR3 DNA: TGCGCCAGCAGCTGGGTGGACGGGTCGGGCGAGCAGTACTTC.

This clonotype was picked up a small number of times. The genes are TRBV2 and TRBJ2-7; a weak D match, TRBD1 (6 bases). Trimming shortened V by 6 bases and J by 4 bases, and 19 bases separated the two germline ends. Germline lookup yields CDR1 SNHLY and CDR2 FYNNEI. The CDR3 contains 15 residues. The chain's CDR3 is CASRIIRTVPYEQYF. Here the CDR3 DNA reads TGTGCCAGCAGGATTATTCGGACAGTGCCGTACGAGCAGTACTTC.